The 9 T cell receptor beta chains given below trace back to one sample, sequenced in a study of blood T cells in healthy people across ages. The use of a sample-barcoded 5' primer and a J-beta primer mix characterized a second PCR of about 7 to 12 cycles. TCRdb used MiXCR to reprocess the 5' RACE reads, holding one entry per CDR3 protein. The sample lists over 550,000 distinct CDR3 sequences, under 30% seen once, with 15% to 18% in the top ten. Sequencing was carried out using blood. Receptor source: an elderly woman in good health.

Note on this clonotype: A much more abundant neighbour one base away suggests this may be a read error. The V gene is TRBV4-2, the J gene TRBJ1-6; D unresolved. Germline V lookup: CDR1 LGHNA, CDR2 YNFKEQ. The CDR3 totals 15 residues. The CDR3 loop is CASSQDGEYNPPLHF. CDR3 nucleotide sequence: TGTGCCAGCAGCCAAGATGGGGAGTATAATCCACCCCTCCACTTT.

There are many counts of this clonotype. The chain employs TRBV5-1 and TRBJ2-3; weak D call: TRBD2 (5 bases). Germline V gene data show CDR1 as SGHRS and CDR2 as YFSETQ. The CDR3 covers 13 residues. V was pared by 7 bases and J by 5 bases, with 14 bases between. The CDR3 DNA follows: TGCGCCAGCCGTACAATCGGAGGAGATACGCAGTATTTT. It codes for CASRTIGGDTQYF.

In regard to this clonotype: Just one base apart from a much larger clone, this may be a read error. The chain uses TRBV5-5 and TRBJ1-2; the D is unclear. V lost 0 bases and J lost 7, with 13 bases in between. The CDR3 is 14 amino acids. From germline, CDR1 is SGHKS and CDR2 YYEKEE (reference sequence). The CDR3 spells CASSLGAAPCGYTF. The CDR3, as DNA: TGTGCCAGCAGCTTGGGCGCCGCTCCCTGTGGCTACACCTTC.

The chain uses TRBV30 and TRBJ1-2; D not certain. Trimming cost V 1 base and J 4 bases, with 13 bases left between them. CDR1 and CDR2 (germline): GTSNPN, SVGIG (reference sequence). The CDR3 has 14 residues. DNA of the CDR3: TGTGCCTGGAGTGCCCTGGGTAGGAGCTATGGCTACACCTTC. Translation: CAWSALGRSYGYTF.

This clonotype was seen a handful of times. This rearrangement joins TRBV18 to TRBJ1-1; no clear D. The CDR3 runs 14 residues. Germline CDR1 KGHSH, CDR2 LQKENI. With 2 bases removed from V and 11 bases from J, the gap between germline ends came to 18 bases. The CDR3 coding sequence is TGTGCCAGCTCACCAAGGACCACCCTGGAATCTGCTTTCTTT. Amino acid sequence: CASSPRTTLESAFF. Combining the CDR3 with reference TRBV18 and TRBJ1-1 gives the whole variable domain NAGVMQNPRHLVRRRGQEARLRCSPMKGHSHVYWYRQLPEEGLKFMVYLQKENIIDESGMPKERFSAEFPKEGPSILRIQQVVRGDSAAYFCASSPRTTLESAFFGQGTRLTVV.

The genes are TRBV20-1 and TRBJ1-2, with 9 bases matching TRBD1. CDR3 size: 16 residues. V lost 1 base, J lost 2 bases, and 8 bases stayed unmatched. Germline V gene lookup returns CDR1 DFQATT and CDR2 SNEGSKA (reference sequence). The CDR3 reads CSARGMGQGANYGYTF. The CDR3 nucleotides read TGCAGTGCTAGAGGGATGGGACAGGGAGCGAACTATGGCTACACCTTC.

The chain has TRBV3-1 and TRBJ2-3, with 7 nucleotides matching TRBD2. The CDR3 totals 15 residues. Per germline, CDR1 LGHDT and CDR2 YNNKEL (reference sequence). The V and J ends lost 4 bases and 0 bases, in that order; junction bases with no gene match: 4. The DNA of the CDR3 is TGTGCCAGCAGCCCAGAAGCGGGGAGCACAGATACGCAGTATTTT. Translation: CASSPEAGSTDTQYF.

The table lists this clonotype with many counts. The chain joins TRBV29-1 to TRBJ2-1; D remains unclear. The CDR3 loop spans 12 amino acids. The V gene lost 0 bases and the J gene lost 12 bases, with 12 bases spanning the gap. Germline CDR1 is SQVTM and CDR2 is ANQGSEA. The CDR3 coding sequence is TGCAGCGTTGAAGAACGGCGGTTTGGGCAGTTCTTC. This encodes CSVEERRFGQFF.

The chain links TRBV29-1 to TRBJ2-1, with TRBD1 matching over 7 bases. Per the germline V gene, CDR1 is SQVTM and CDR2 is ANQGSEA. The trim removed 3 bases at V and 9 bases at J, leaving 2 bases unmatched. The CDR3 has 11 amino acids. CDR3 bases: TGCAGCGTTGATAAGGGGGCTGAGCAGTTCTTC. It is translated as CSVDKGAEQFF.